The source of this T cell receptor (beta chain) is a study of T cell changes during pregnancy in multiple sclerosis. Germline V lookup: CDR1 LNHDA, CDR2 SQIVND (reference sequence). V was cut by 4 bases and J by 7 bases, with 10 bases left in between. The CDR3 consists of 12 residues. Generated by immunoSEQ multiplex PCR, the TCRdb table keeps only in-frame clones and is missing some. The sample records tens of thousands of clones, over 90% being singletons. This clone was observed a few times. The chain uses TRBV19 and TRBJ1-1; tentative D call: TRBD1 (6 bases). The sequencing used peripheral blood, collected in the first trimester of pregnancy. This sequence was found in a female donor with multiple sclerosis, enrolled in a pregnancy study. The CDR3 loop is CASSSGQYEAFF. The CDR3 DNA reads TGTGCCAGTAGTAGCGGACAGTATGAAGCTTTCTTT.